These 28 T cell receptor beta chains originate from one sample sequenced in a study of T cells in tuberculosis. The method was immunoSEQ multiplex PCR; TCRdb's version includes in-frame clones alone and lacks a portion of them. In the table there are under 30,000 clones, roughly nine tenths of which are singletons. Time point here: new active TB diagnosis, blood taken before or within 7 days of starting treatment. The sequencing here drew on PBMCs, taken at tuberculosis diagnosis. These receptors all come from an adult with tuberculosis.

The chain joins TRBV9 to TRBJ2-7, with 9 bases lining up with TRBD1. V lost 3 bases and J lost 2; bases outside the gene matches: 3. Per germline, CDR1 SGDLS and CDR2 YYNGEE. This CDR3 region has 14 residues. The CDR3 region has the DNA TGTGCCAGCAGCGGCGGGACAGGGACCTACGAGCAGTACTTC. Its protein product is CASSGGTGTYEQYF.

The chain links TRBV7-2 to TRBJ2-1; TRBD2 matches 8 bases. The J segment lost 6 bases and the V segment lost 5 bases, leaving 3 bases of the junction unmatched. Germline-derived CDR1 and CDR2 are SGHTA and FQGNSA. The CDR3 is 13 amino acids. CDR3 nucleotide sequence: TGTGCCAGCAGCCTGCGGGGGGTCAATGAGCAGTTCTTC. Residues: CASSLRGVNEQFF.

This chain links TRBV21-1 with TRBJ1-5; the D call TRBD1 from the table was never checked on the DNA. TRBV21-1 represents a pseudogene. The CDR3 is 14 residues long. The CDR3 coding sequence is TGTGCCAAGCCGGGACAGGGGGCGCGTAAGCCCCAGCATTTT. This codes for CAKPGQGARKPQHF.

The chain is built from TRBV9 and TRBJ2-7; a possible D gene is TRBD2 (6 bases). The CDR3 consists of 14 residues. The germline CDR1 and CDR2 sequences are SGDLS and YYNGEE. V was shortened by 0 bases and J by 6 bases, with 13 bases between the two germline ends. The CDR3 nucleotides are TGTGCCAGCAGCGTAGGGGAGGACGCACTCGAGCAGTACTTC. It is translated as CASSVGEDALEQYF.

The chain has TRBV30 and TRBJ1-2; D uncertain. V was trimmed by 5 bases and J by 3 bases, leaving 13 bases between them. The germline V gene has CDR1 GTSNPN and CDR2 SVGIG (reference sequence). The CDR3 runs to 13 residues. CDR3 sequence reads: CAWRERVDYGYTF. In DNA, the CDR3 is TGTGCCTGGCGGGAGAGGGTAGACTATGGCTACACCTTC.

The genes are TRBV27 and TRBJ2-7; D is unresolved. V dropped 2 bases and J dropped 4 bases, with 9 bases sitting between them. Germline CDR1 is MNHEY and CDR2 is SMNVEV (reference sequence). The CDR3 has 13 amino acids. DNA of the CDR3: TGTGCCAGCAGTTTAAGTCCCAGGTACGAGCAGTACTTC. Translating gives CASSLSPRYEQYF.

This chain links TRBV9 with TRBJ2-2; D perhaps matches TRBD1 (6 bases). Germline V CDR1 and CDR2: SGDLS, YYNGEE. V lost 3 bases, J lost 4 bases, and 13 bases lay in between. This CDR3 region has 15 residues. CDR3 DNA sequence: TGTGCCAGCAGCGGGGCGGCCAGGGGCACCGGGGAGCTGTTTTTT. Amino acids: CASSGAARGTGELFF.

This clone appeared a single time. The gene calls are TRBV6-5 and TRBJ1-2; D is perhaps TRBD1 (6 bases). The ends were cut back, 5 bases at V and 8 bases at J, with 18 bases in the middle. Germline V gives CDR1 MNHEY, CDR2 SVGAGI. This CDR3 is built from 14 residues. The CDR3 DNA sequence: TGTGCCAGCAGTACCCCCGGGGCAGGGGTCGGCTACACCTTC. It is translated as CASSTPGAGVGYTF.

The V and J genes are TRBV19 and TRBJ2-1, with D possibly TRBD1 on 6 matching bases. Trimming left V 5 bases short and J 2 bases short, with 19 bases between. This CDR3 spans 17 amino acids. The germline V gene encodes CDR1 LNHDA and CDR2 SQIVND (reference sequence). The CDR3 region is CASSLQYREGPYNEQFF. The CDR3, as DNA: TGTGCCAGTAGTCTCCAATACAGGGAAGGTCCCTACAATGAGCAGTTCTTC.

The genes are TRBV29-1 and TRBJ1-1; 11 bases fit TRBD1. This CDR3 is 12 amino acids long. The V and J ends lost 8 bases and 5 bases, in that order; junction bases with no gene match: 4. CDR1 and CDR2 from the germline V gene are SQVTM and ANQGSEA. The CDR3 bases are TGCAGCACGGGACAGGGGGGGACTGAAGCTTTCTTT. The encoded protein is CSTGQGGTEAFF. Variable domain in full (rest from reference TRBV29-1 and TRBJ1-1): SAVISQKPSRDICQRGTSLTIQCQVDSQVTMMFWYRQQPGQSLTLIATANQGSEATYESGFVIDKFPISRPNLTFSTLTVSNMSPEDSSIYLCSTGQGGTEAFFGQGTRLTVV.

The J gene is TRBJ1-1, the V gene TRBV14, with D hard to call. The CDR3 sequence is 15 residues long. The germline gives CDR1 SGHDN, CDR2 FVKESK. V was pared by 0 bases and J by 5 bases, with 13 bases between. CDR3 sequence (DNA): TGTGCCAGCAGCCAAGATCCGGGGTTGGCGACTGAAGCTTTCTTT. It yields the protein CASSQDPGLATEAFF.

The chain recombines TRBV27 with TRBJ2-7; perhaps TRBD1 as D (6 bases). V dropped 2 bases and J dropped 3 bases, with 14 bases sitting between them. Germline loops: CDR1 MNHEY, CDR2 SMNVEV (reference sequence). The length of the CDR3 is 15 residues. DNA for the CDR3: TGTGCCAGCAGTTTAGGGCAGGGGCTGGTCTACGAGCAGTACTTC. Translation: CASSLGQGLVYEQYF.

The rearrangement links TRBV28 to TRBJ1-1, with a possible D match to TRBD1 (5 bases). Per germline, CDR1 MDHEN and CDR2 SYDVKM. Deletions cut 5 bases from V and 4 bases from J, with 11 bases between. CDR3 length equals 13 residues. The CDR3 reads CASSLREGTEAFF. The CDR3 DNA is TGTGCCAGCAGTCTCAGGGAAGGCACTGAAGCTTTCTTT. Variable domain in full (rest from reference TRBV28 and TRBJ1-1): DVKVTQSSRYLVKRTGEKVFLECVQDMDHENMFWYRQDPGLGLRLIYFSYDVKMKEKGDIPEGYSVSREKKERFSLILESASTNQTSMYLCASSLREGTEAFFGQGTRLTVV.

The rearrangement joins TRBV19 to TRBJ2-7, with a possible D match to TRBD2 (5 bases). This CDR3 is 14 amino acids long. Trimming left V 1 base short and J 3 bases short, with 10 bases between. Per germline, CDR1 LNHDA and CDR2 SQIVND (reference sequence). CDR3 in amino acids: CASSIGGGSYEQYF. DNA for the CDR3: TGTGCCAGTAGTATAGGAGGAGGAAGCTACGAGCAGTACTTC. The full variable domain, in which reference TRBV19 and TRBJ2-7 provide the parts outside the CDR3, is DGGITQSPKYLFRKEGQNVTLSCEQNLNHDAMYWYRQDPGQGLRLIYYSQIVNDFQKGDIAEGYSVSREKKESFPLTVTSAQKNPTAFYLCASSIGGGSYEQYFGPGTRLTVT.

The chain combines TRBV14 with TRBJ2-7, with 10 nucleotides matching TRBD2. Germline CDR1 SGHDN, CDR2 FVKESK. With V trimmed by 4 bases and J by 2 bases, 5 bases remained unmatched. The CDR3 spans 15 residues. The chain's CDR3 is CASSPPGLAAYEQYF. CDR3 nucleotides: TGTGCCAGCAGCCCTCCCGGACTAGCGGCCTACGAGCAGTACTTC.

J is TRBJ2-6 and V is TRBV9; the match to TRBD1 covers 7 bases. V lost 4 bases and J lost 6; bases outside the gene matches: 4. Germline CDR1 and CDR2: SGDLS and YYNGEE. This CDR3 is built from 14 residues. Here the CDR3 DNA reads TGTGCCAGCAGCTCGCAGGGGGTGGCCAACGTCCTGACTTTC. This encodes CASSSQGVANVLTF. The full variable domain, with the rest looked up from reference TRBV9 and TRBJ2-6, is DSGVTQTPKHLITATGQRVTLRCSPRSGDLSVYWYQQSLDQGLQFLIQYYNGEERAKGNILERFSAQQFPDLHSELNLSSLELGDSALYFCASSSQGVANVLTFGAGSRLTVL.

This clone has only one observation. The rearrangement links TRBV21-1 to TRBJ2-1; no DNA check was done on the table's D call, TRBD2. TRBV21-1 is tagged as a pseudogene. CDR3 size: 15 residues. CDR3 in amino acids: CASSNLEREGSEQFF. The CDR3 DNA follows: TGTGCCAGCAGCAATTTGGAGCGGGAGGGGAGTGAGCAGTTCTTC.

The chain is built from TRBV28 and TRBJ2-5; 7 bases match TRBD1. Germline lookup yields CDR1 MDHEN and CDR2 SYDVKM. Unmatched junction bases numbered 5, after V lost 3 bases and J lost 1 base. The CDR3 covers 15 residues. CDR3 nucleotides: TGTGCCAGCAGTTTGCCCGGGACAGCCCAAGAGACCCAGTACTTC. Protein product: CASSLPGTAQETQYF.

This CDR3 is CASSFARTGRDEKLFF. DNA of the CDR3: TGTGCCAGCAGTTTTGCCAGGACAGGGCGGGACGAAAAACTGTTTTTT. The rearrangement uses TRBV27 and TRBJ1-4, with 8 bases matching TRBD1. CDR1 MNHEY and CDR2 SMNVEV come from the germline V gene (reference sequence). This CDR3 has 16 residues. After removal of 3 bases from V and 8 bases from J, the junction contained 11 bases not matched to a gene.

The chain is built from TRBV9 and TRBJ2-7, with a weak D call TRBD1 (7 bases). Trimming pared 1 base from V and 1 base from J, leaving 12 bases between. The CDR3 consists of 15 residues. CDR1 and CDR2 from the germline V gene are SGDLS and YYNGEE. For the CDR3, the DNA is TGTGCCAGCAGCGTATCCCCAGGGGGGTCCTACGAGCAGTACTTC. Translating it yields CASSVSPGGSYEQYF.

The genes are TRBV2 and TRBJ2-3, with 7 bases fitting TRBD1. The CDR3 extends over 14 amino acids. The ends lost 5 bases at V and 6 bases at J; junction bases unmatched: 8. The germline V gene has CDR1 SNHLY and CDR2 FYNNEI. CDR3 coding DNA: TGTGCCAGCAGTTCACAGGGGAGTGGGGATACGCAGTATTTT. Its protein is CASSSQGSGDTQYF. The full variable domain, in which reference TRBV2 and TRBJ2-3 provide the parts outside the CDR3, is EPEVTQTPSHQVTQMGQEVILRCVPISNHLYFYWYRQILGQKVEFLVSFYNNEISEKSEIFDDQFSVERPDGSNFTLKIRSTKLEDSAMYFCASSSQGSGDTQYFGPGTRLTVL.

The chain is built from TRBV6-1 and TRBJ1-3; D is possibly TRBD1 (6 bases). V dropped 3 bases and J dropped 0 bases, with 21 bases sitting between them. CDR1 is MNHNS, CDR2 SASEGT, per germline. The CDR3 is made up of 19 amino acids. The chain's CDR3 is CASSDPFLGGAPSGNTIYF. CDR3 nucleotide sequence: TGTGCCAGCAGTGATCCCTTTCTAGGGGGGGCTCCCTCTGGAAACACCATATATTTT.

This clone was seen more than once but under ten times. The chain couples TRBV2 to TRBJ1-2; TRBD1 is a possible D gene (6 bases). Looked up from germline, CDR1 is SNHLY and CDR2 is FYNNEI. Trimming took off 6 bases at V and 8 bases at J, with 10 bases between the two ends. There are 11 residues in the CDR3. The DNA for the CDR3 is TGTGCCAGCAGGGACAGAACAGGCTACACCTTC. Translating it yields CASRDRTGYTF.

This sequence joins TRBV15 and TRBJ2-2; a weak D match, TRBD2 (6 bases). The CDR3 has 16 residues. In germline, CDR1 is LNHNV, CDR2 YYDKDF (reference sequence). V lost 5 bases and J 1 base, leaving 14 bases between the germline ends. The CDR3 sequence: CATSYPGLENTGELFF. The CDR3 DNA sequence: TGTGCCACCAGCTACCCGGGACTGGAGAACACCGGGGAGCTGTTTTTT.

The V gene is TRBV18, the J gene TRBJ2-1; 10 bases match TRBD2. This CDR3 has 15 residues. Germline V gene lookup returns CDR1 KGHSH and CDR2 LQKENI. V lost 6 bases and J lost 2; bases outside the gene matches: 4. This CDR3 reads CASSWTSGTYNEQFF. The CDR3 nucleotides are TGTGCCAGCTCGTGGACTAGCGGAACCTACAATGAGCAGTTCTTC.

J is TRBJ1-3 and V is TRBV15; D possibly corresponds to TRBD1 (6 bases). Deletions cut 3 bases from V and 6 bases from J, with 12 bases between. Germline values: CDR1 LNHNV, CDR2 YYDKDF (reference sequence). The CDR3 length is 14 residues. Here the CDR3 reads CATSSYRVENTIYF. The CDR3 nucleotides read TGTGCCACCAGCAGTTACAGGGTAGAAAACACCATATATTTT.

This chain links TRBV28 with TRBJ1-2; TRBD1 aligns across 7 bases. CDR1 MDHEN and CDR2 SYDVKM come from the germline V gene. CDR3 length: 19 residues. The V and J ends lost 5 bases and 4 bases, in that order; junction bases with no gene match: 22. The CDR3 DNA is TGTGCCAGCAGTAAAATGGCCATGGCAGACAGGGTAGTAGTCTATGGCTACACCTTC. As protein: CASSKMAMADRVVVYGYTF.

The chain has TRBV6-4 and TRBJ1-1; 8 bases match TRBD1. V shed 7 bases, J shed 3 bases, and the junction held 7 bases outside the gene matches. Per the germline V gene, CDR1 is MRHNA and CDR2 is SNTAGT. CDR3 size: 14 residues. The CDR3 loop is CASKETGVDTEAFF. In DNA, the CDR3 is TGTGCCAGCAAGGAGACAGGGGTGGACACTGAAGCTTTCTTT.